The rows below give T cell receptor beta chains drawn from one sample of a study of monozygotic twins with inflammatory bowel disease. TCRdb re-called the 5' RACE reads and catalogs CDR3 proteins one per entry, DNA excluded. The sample shows about 380,000 distinct CDR3 sequences, and 2.5% to 3% sits with its ten largest clones. Sequences were obtained from blood. The source of these receptors is a human donor with ulcerative colitis or Crohn's disease, or a healthy co-twin of an affected twin (not recorded which). Both conserved end residues are part of each CDR3. Fields, in order: J gene, V gene, CDR3 protein.

TRBJ2-6	TRBV7-6	CAVGQPLGANVLTF
TRBJ1-1	TRBV11-1	CASSLVGYRGQDLGTEAFF
TRBJ1-6	TRBV25-1	CASSDRPLDSPLHF
TRBJ2-7	TRBV27	CASSPTMTSWHEQYF
TRBJ2-3	TRBV4-3	CASSQVIWPGTDTQYF
TRBJ1-5	TRBV7-9	CASSLEGNNQPQHF
TRBJ2-3	TRBV5-1	CASSVPLERTDTQYF
TRBJ2-2	TRBV4-2	CASSQNVQTNTGELFF
TRBJ2-5	TRBV6-1	CASSESGGSVVETQYF
TRBJ2-3	TRBV5-1	CASSISGTSADTQYF
TRBJ2-7	TRBV7-2	CASSFKEGGYEQYF
TRBJ2-5	TRBV6-5	CASSYRQAQYF
TRBJ2-3	TRBV20-1	CSQTSGGATSTDTQYF
TRBJ2-3	TRBV13	CASSPGTGITDTQYF
TRBJ2-5	TRBV7-2	CASSSKASGGSETQYF
TRBJ1-6	TRBV5-1	CASSLGGTGDSPLHF
TRBJ1-1	TRBV4-3	CASSPDEGIGTEAFF
TRBJ2-1	TRBV5-1	CASSLVLAGVSSYNEQFF
TRBJ2-7	TRBV11-2	CASSNDIYEQYF
TRBJ2-1	TRBV20-1	CSASIGDNEQFF
TRBJ2-1	TRBV10-3	CAISEADHPYNEQFF
TRBJ2-3	TRBV6-5	CASPGRDTQYF